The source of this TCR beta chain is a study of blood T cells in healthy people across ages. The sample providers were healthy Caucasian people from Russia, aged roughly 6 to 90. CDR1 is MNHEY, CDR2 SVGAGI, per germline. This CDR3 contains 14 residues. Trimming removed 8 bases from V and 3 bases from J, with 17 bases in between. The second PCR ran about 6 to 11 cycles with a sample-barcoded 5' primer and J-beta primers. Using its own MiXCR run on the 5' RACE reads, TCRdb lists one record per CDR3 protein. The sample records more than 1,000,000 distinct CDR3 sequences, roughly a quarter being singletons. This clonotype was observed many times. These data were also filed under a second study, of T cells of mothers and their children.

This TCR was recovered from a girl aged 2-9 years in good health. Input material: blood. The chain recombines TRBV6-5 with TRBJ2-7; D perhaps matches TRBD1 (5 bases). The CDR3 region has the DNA TGTGCCAGCTCTTTTGTAGGGGATGGCTACGAGCAGTACTTC. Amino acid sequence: CASSFVGDGYEQYF.